At least ten counts were recorded for the clone carrying this T cell receptor (beta chain). V lost 1 base to trimming and J lost 4 bases, with 7 bases between them. CDR3 length: 13 amino acids. The record originates from a study of T-cell reconstitution after alpha-beta-depleted transplantation in children. Unique molecular identifiers were incorporated when the TCRbeta library was constructed. One entry per CDR3 protein results from TCRdb running MiXCR on the PCR reads. This table has more than 250,000 distinct CDR3 sequences, approximately 9.8% appearing once. The TCR originated in a human donor who donated a stem cell graft to a child with SCID. Sample: PBMCs from the stem cell graft donor, taken from the stem cell graft. The chain links TRBV12-3 or TRBV12-4 to TRBJ1-2; D is unclear. CDR3 coding DNA: TGTGCCAGCAGTTTAGACTACACCTATGGCTACACCTTC. Translated, it gives CASSLDYTYGYTF.